This T cell receptor beta chain was obtained from a study of shared clonotypes between healthy human individuals. For the study at large: Per donor, CD8 memory used one plate, CD8 naive used two, CD4 memory used three and CD4 naive used three.

A CD45RA+ naive subset and a CD45RA-negative memory subset were split from CD4+ cells. Germline V gene sequence: CDR1 MDHEN, CDR2 SYDVKM. The CDR3 runs 13 residues. V was shortened by 5 bases and J by 4 bases, with 12 bases between the two germline ends. Study outcomes and limitations: Four donors shared around 5.2% of their naive CD4 clonotypes.

A remark on this clone: What it binds is not known.

Evenly divided among several immunoSEQ plates was the genomic DNA of each subset. Libraries were prepared by immunoSEQ multiplex PCR; TCRdb keeps only in-frame clonotypes and omits some of them. In the table there are approximately 1.5 million clones, approximately 98.5% of which are singletons. The receptor's source is a man aged 25-45 years in good health. The chain employs TRBV28 and TRBJ2-7; D is ambiguous. Material for sequencing was naive CD4+ T cells sorted from blood. The subset here: CD45RA+ positively selected. CDR3 in amino acids: CASSRDGAYEQYF. CDR3 nucleotide sequence: TGTGCCAGCAGTCGAGACGGAGCATACGAGCAGTACTTC.